This paragraph reports one T cell receptor (beta chain). The entry originates in a study of CD8 T cells in Susac syndrome. The CDR3 spans 14 residues. V lost 0 bases and J lost 7, with 10 bases in between. Germline CDR1 and CDR2: ENHRY and SYGVKD. cDNA came from about 0.5 to 1 ug RNA primed by random hexamers. TCRdb independently ran MiXCR on the immunoSEQ multiplex PCR reads; one entry per CDR3 protein. The sample has over 300,000 distinct CDR3 sequences; approximately 90% are singletons. The patients who served as multiple sclerosis controls were treatment-naive and had stable or active relapsing-remitting disease that fulfilled the revised McDonald criteria.

The sequence derives from a human donor with multiple sclerosis. Source material: CD4+ T cells from PBMCs. J is TRBJ2-1 and V is TRBV10-3, with TRBD2 as a possible D gene (5 bases). The CDR3 reads CAISESMEVNEQFF. The CDR3 bases are TGTGCCATCAGTGAGTCGATGGAGGTAAATGAGCAGTTCTTC.